This record looks at one T cell receptor beta chain sequence and its context. Its specificity is unknown. The data are from a study of vaccination and CD4 T cells after COVID-19. Germline-derived CDR1 and CDR2 are SGHRS and YFSETQ. The V end was cut by 1 base, the J end by 7 bases, with 12 bases between. The CDR3 is made up of 14 amino acids. Sequencing of DNA taken from cultured CD4+ T cells relied on the Oncomine TCR Beta short-read assay. TCRdb re-derived calls from the PCR reads in MiXCR, one entry per CDR3 protein. Among fewer than 15,000 distinct CDR3 sequences listed, roughly half were seen once. As to treatment: approximately 10-day PBMC culture with coronavirus spike peptide pools or control peptides (ViraFEST assay). Recorded positive PCR dates fall between March and December 2020, preceding US Alpha, Beta and Delta variants.

The rearrangement uses TRBV5-1 and TRBJ1-5, with D maybe TRBD1 (6 bases). This sequence was found in a human donor who had recovered from COVID-19. Sequenced material: CD4+ T cells from blood, cultured in vitro. The CDR3 nucleotides are TGCGCCAGCAGCTTGTCACAGGGAGAACAGCCCCAGCATTTT. Translation gives CASSLSQGEQPQHF.